The present T cell receptor beta chain was sequenced within a study of blood T cell repertoires in COVID-19. The overall study: Samples came from the United States, Italy and Spain, spanning acute and convalescent COVID-19. From T cells, B-cell-depleted T cells, or PBMCs came the material, which was cDNA or gDNA.

V shed 4 bases and J shed 3 bases, with 9 bases lying between them. The CDR3 consists of 13 residues. Germline V CDR1 and CDR2: KGHSH, LQKENI. Recovered participants had two consecutive negative NP/OP PCR tests, healthcare professional clearance, or symptom resolution. TCRdb's table, derived via immunoSEQ multiplex PCR, lists solely in-frame clones and lacks some. The sample includes about 440,000 clones, less than 95% of them seen just once. The sequenced material came from PBMCs or T cells enriched from blood (not recorded which). The chain has TRBV18 and TRBJ1-1; D remains ambiguous. The source of this sequence is a man between 18 and 29 years old who had recovered from COVID-19. The CDR3 DNA sequence: TGTGCCAGCTCACGCGAACTTGACACTGAAGCTTTCTTT. Its protein product is CASSRELDTEAFF.